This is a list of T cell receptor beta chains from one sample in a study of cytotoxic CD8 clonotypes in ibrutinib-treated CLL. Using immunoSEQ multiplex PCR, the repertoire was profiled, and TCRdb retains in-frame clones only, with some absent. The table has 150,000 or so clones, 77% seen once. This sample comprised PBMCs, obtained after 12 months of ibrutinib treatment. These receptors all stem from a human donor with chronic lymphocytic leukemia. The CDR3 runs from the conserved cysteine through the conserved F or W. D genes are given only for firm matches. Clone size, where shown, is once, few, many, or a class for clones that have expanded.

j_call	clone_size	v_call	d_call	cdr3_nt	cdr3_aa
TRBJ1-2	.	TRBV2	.	TGTGCCCGGGAGGGCGACTATGGCTACACCTTC	CAREGDYGYTF
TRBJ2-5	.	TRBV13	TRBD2	TGTGCCAGCAGCTCGAGGACTAGTCTGGAGACCCAGTACTTC	CASSSRTSLETQYF
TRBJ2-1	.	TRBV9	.	TGTGCCAGCAGCGTACGGGTTAGCGGATACAATGAGCAGTTCTTC	CASSVRVSGYNEQFF
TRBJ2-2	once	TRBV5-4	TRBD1	TGTGCCAGCAGCTTTGGACAGGGGAACACCGGGGAGCTGTTTTTT	CASSFGQGNTGELFF
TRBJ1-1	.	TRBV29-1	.	TGCAGCGTTGAAGACTCGCTGGGGGCGGAAGCTTTCTTT	CSVEDSLGAEAFF
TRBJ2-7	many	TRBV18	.	TGTGCCAGCGCCCGTCGGGGGGCGAATGACGAGCAGTACTTC	CASARRGANDEQYF
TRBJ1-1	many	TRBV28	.	TGTGCCAGCACAATGAACACTGAAGCTTTCTTT	CASTMNTEAFF
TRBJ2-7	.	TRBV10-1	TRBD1	TGCGCCAGCAGTGGCCCGGGACAGGGGGCGCCCGAGCAGTACTTC	CASSGPGQGAPEQYF
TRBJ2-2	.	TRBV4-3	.	TGCGCCAGCAGCGGGGGGCGGACCGGGGAGCTGTTTTTT	CASSGGRTGELFF
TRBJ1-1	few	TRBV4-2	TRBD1	TGTGCCAGCAGCTCTCAAGGGACAGGGATGAACACTGAAGCTTTCTTT	CASSSQGTGMNTEAFF
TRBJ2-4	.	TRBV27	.	TGTGCCAGCAGTTTATTCGCTAGGTCGGGGGCTACGTTGGCCAAAAACATTCAGTACTTC	CASSLFARSGATLAKNIQYF
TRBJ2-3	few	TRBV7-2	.	TGTGCCAGCAGCTTAGCCAGGGTCCCAGATACGCAGTATTTT	CASSLARVPDTQYF
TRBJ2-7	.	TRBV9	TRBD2	TGTGCCAGCAGCGCGGGACGGGGGACTAGTGAGCAGTACTTC	CASSAGRGTSEQYF
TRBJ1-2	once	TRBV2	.	TGTGCCAACCGATTGGGTGAAACTACTAACTATGGCTACACCTTC	CANRLGETTNYGYTF
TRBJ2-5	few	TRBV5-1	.	TGCGCCAGCAAAACAGGGAAACCCCAAGAGACCCAGTACTTC	CASKTGKPQETQYF
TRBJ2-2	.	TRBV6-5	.	TGTGCCAGCACCCGCGACAGGATGGCCGGGGAGCTGTTTTTT	CASTRDRMAGELFF
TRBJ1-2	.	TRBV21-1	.	TGTGCCAGCAGCAGTGGGCCGGGAATTGACGATTCCCATGATCGCTACACCTTC	CASSSGPGIDDSHDRYTF
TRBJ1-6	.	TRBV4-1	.	TGCGCCAGCAGCCCAAATACAGATAATTCACCCCTCCACTTT	CASSPNTDNSPLHF
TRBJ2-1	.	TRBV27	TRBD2	TGTGCCAGCAGTACGCAAGGCACACGGAGAACCGGGACTAGCGGGAGAAATGAGCAGTTCTTC	CASSTQGTRRTGTSGRNEQFF
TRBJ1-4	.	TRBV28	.	TGTGCCAGCAGTTTAGCGGGGCGGCCAGGCGAGTTT	CASSLAGRPGEF
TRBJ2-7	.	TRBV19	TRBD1	TGTGCCAGTAGTATATCCGGGACAGGGCTCTCCTACGAGCAGTACTTC	CASSISGTGLSYEQYF
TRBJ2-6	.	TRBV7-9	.	TGTGCCAGCAGCTTAGGGTGGACAGTACTCTCTGGGGCCAACGTCCTGACTTTC	CASSLGWTVLSGANVLTF
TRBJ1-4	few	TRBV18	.	TGTGCCAGCTCGGACAACAGGAATGAAAAACTGTTTTTT	CASSDNRNEKLFF
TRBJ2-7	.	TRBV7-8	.	TGTGCCAGCAGCTTATTTGCCATCTTTGATACAGGGTACCACGAGCAGTACTTC	CASSLFAIFDTGYHEQYF
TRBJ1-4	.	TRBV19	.	TGTGCCAGTAGTATCTTGGTCGGCGGTGCAACTAATGAAAAACTGTTTTTT	CASSILVGGATNEKLFF
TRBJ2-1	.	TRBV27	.	TGTGCCAGCAGTTCGGGGACCTACAATGAGCAGTTCTTC	CASSSGTYNEQFF
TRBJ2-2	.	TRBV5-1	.	TGCGCCAGCAGCTCTGGCGGGGCGAACACCGGGGAGCTGTTTTTT	CASSSGGANTGELFF
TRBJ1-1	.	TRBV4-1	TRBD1	TGCGCCAGCAGCCAAGCGGACAGGGGGAGCACTGAAGCTTTCTTT	CASSQADRGSTEAFF
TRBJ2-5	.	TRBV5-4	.	TGTGCCAGCAGCTTGGGCAGGGAAGAGACCCAGTACTTC	CASSLGREETQYF
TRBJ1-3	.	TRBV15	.	TGTGCCACCAGCAGAGATTTAGTATCTTCTGGAAACACCATATATTTT	CATSRDLVSSGNTIYF
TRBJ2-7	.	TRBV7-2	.	TGTGCCAGCAGCGACGTGGGCAGGGGCCTATACGAGCAGTACTTC	CASSDVGRGLYEQYF
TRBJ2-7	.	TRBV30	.	TGTGCCTGGAGTTCCATGGGGGTGGGCGAGCAGTACTTC	CAWSSMGVGEQYF
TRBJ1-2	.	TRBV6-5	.	TGTGCCAGCCGGACAGCCTATGGCTACACCTTC	CASRTAYGYTF
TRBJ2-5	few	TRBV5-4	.	TGTGCCAGCAGGAGACTAGGAGAGACCCAGTACTTC	CASRRLGETQYF
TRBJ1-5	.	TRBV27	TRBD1	TGTGCCAGCAGTTCCAACCCCCTAAGGGACAGAAACAATCAGCCCCAGCATTTT	CASSSNPLRDRNNQPQHF
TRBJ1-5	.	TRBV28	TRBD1	TGTGCCAGCAGTTCCACATCCGGGACAGGGGGCGGTCAGCCCCAGCATTTT	CASSSTSGTGGGQPQHF
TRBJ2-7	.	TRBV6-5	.	TGTGCCAGCAGTTACTCGAGAGGCAGCTCCTACGAGCAGTACTTC	CASSYSRGSSYEQYF
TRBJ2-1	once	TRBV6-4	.	TGTGCCAGCCCGGCTGGGTCCCCCTTCTACAATGAGCAGTTCTTC	CASPAGSPFYNEQFF
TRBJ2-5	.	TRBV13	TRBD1	TGTGCCAGCAGCTCCAGTCCCGGGACAGGGATCGAGACCCAGTACTTC	CASSSSPGTGIETQYF
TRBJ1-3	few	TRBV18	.	TGTGCCAGCTCAGAGAGCTCTGGAAACACCATATATTTT	CASSESSGNTIYF
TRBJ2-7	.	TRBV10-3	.	TGTGCCATCAGTGGCCGTGGTAGTGACTACGAGCAGTACTTC	CAISGRGSDYEQYF
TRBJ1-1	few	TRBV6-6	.	TGTGCCAGCAGCACACGACAGGCGGCTGGGGACACTGAAGCTTTCTTT	CASSTRQAAGDTEAFF
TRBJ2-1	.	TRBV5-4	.	TGTGCCAGCAGCGGGGCAGGGGCGCTCGGGCAGTTCTTC	CASSGAGALGQFF